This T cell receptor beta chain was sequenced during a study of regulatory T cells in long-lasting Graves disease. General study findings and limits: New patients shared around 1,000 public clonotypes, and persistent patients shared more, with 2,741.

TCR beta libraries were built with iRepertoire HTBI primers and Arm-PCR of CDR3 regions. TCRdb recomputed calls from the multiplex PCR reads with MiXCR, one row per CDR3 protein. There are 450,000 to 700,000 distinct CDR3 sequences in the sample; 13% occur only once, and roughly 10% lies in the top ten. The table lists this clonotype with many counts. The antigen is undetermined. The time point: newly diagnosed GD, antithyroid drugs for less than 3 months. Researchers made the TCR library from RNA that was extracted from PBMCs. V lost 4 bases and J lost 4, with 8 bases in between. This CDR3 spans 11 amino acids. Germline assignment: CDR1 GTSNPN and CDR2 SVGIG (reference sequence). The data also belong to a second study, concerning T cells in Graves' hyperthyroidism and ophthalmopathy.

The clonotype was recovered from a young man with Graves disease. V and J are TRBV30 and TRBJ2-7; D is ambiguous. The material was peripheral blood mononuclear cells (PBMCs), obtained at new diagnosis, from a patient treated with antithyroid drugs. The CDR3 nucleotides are TGTGCCTGGATCCTGCCATACGAGCAGTACTTC. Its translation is CAWILPYEQYF.